The sequence of this T cell receptor beta chain was determined in a study of blood T cell repertoires in COVID-19. Turning to the study itself: Sample material is recorded as cDNA or gDNA derived from T cells, B-cell-depleted T cells, or PBMCs.

As handled by the study authors: It was from reference gene primer amplification that nucleated cell counts were estimated. Using immunoSEQ multiplex PCR, the repertoire was profiled, and TCRdb retains in-frame clones only, with some absent. Clonal size and the V and J genes are those of that table, whereas D and trimming came from the DNA. The table lists 200,000 or so clones, roughly four fifths of them singletons. The CDR3 spans 15 residues. V lost 2 bases and J 1 base, leaving 11 bases between the germline ends. In germline, CDR1 is WSHSY, CDR2 SAAADI. Source material: peripheral blood. The chain uses TRBV10-2 and TRBJ1-1; the D is unclear. This clonotype was sampled from a human donor with acute or convalescent COVID-19. The donor label of this sample is uncertain. This chain's CDR3 is CASSEPPPRNTEAFF. For the CDR3, the DNA is TGCGCCAGCAGTGAGCCGCCCCCCAGGAACACTGAAGCTTTCTTT.